The 24 T cell receptor beta chains listed next were all sequenced from one sample in a study of type 1 regulatory T cells (dated by TCRdb to the early 2020s). These receptors have no known antigen. TCRdb names Illumina MiSeq as the instrument used. TCRdb ran its own pipeline on the public reads, namely fastp trimming at Q25 and MiXCR clone calling, and kept in-frame beta chains. Identical CDR3 protein sequences are pooled into one entry, listed with their most common genes and DNA. The sample table lists fewer than 25,000 distinct CDR3 sequences, around 70% of them with a count of one. 13% to 15% of the sample is in the top ten clones. What was sequenced was cultured T cells, either the whole culture or a sorted T cell fraction (not recorded which). Read against the paper, the sample's cell subset or site label means: Tr1-enriched cell product generated in vitro against host alloantigens. These receptors came from a human donor in good health.

The chain combines TRBV6-4 with TRBJ1-5; TRBD1 agrees at 8 bases. Unmatched junction bases numbered 4, after V lost 4 bases and J lost 5 bases. The V gene's germline CDR1 is MRHNA and CDR2 SNTAGT. This CDR3 has 14 residues. The CDR3, as DNA: TGTGCCAGCAGTGGGACAGGGAAACATCAGCCCCAGCATTTT. Translated: CASSGTGKHQPQHF.

This chain joins TRBV12-3 or TRBV12-4 and TRBJ2-2, with unresolved D. The CDR3 covers 12 residues. Trimming pared 6 bases from V and 3 bases from J, leaving 5 bases between. For the CDR3, the DNA is TGTGCCAGCAGACGTTACACCGGGGAGCTGTTTTTT. Encoded protein: CASRRYTGELFF.

The V call is TRBV20-1, the J call TRBJ2-1, with 12 bases aligning to TRBD2. The ends lost 3 bases at V and 10 bases at J; junction bases unmatched: 7. CDR3 length equals 14 residues. Germline V gives CDR1 DFQATT, CDR2 SNEGSKA (reference sequence). The CDR3 protein is CSARTSGGAGEQFF. CDR3 nucleotides: TGCAGTGCTAGGACTAGCGGGGGCGCCGGGGAGCAGTTCTTC.

This clonotype is deemed medium-sized (0.01 to 0.1%). The chain carries TRBV10-3 and TRBJ1-1; a weak D match, TRBD1 (6 bases). The CDR3 consists of 13 residues. V was pared by 4 bases and J by 5 bases, with 11 bases between. Germline V gene data show CDR1 as ENHRY and CDR2 as SYGVKD. CDR3 in DNA: TGTGCCATCAGTGGGGGGCTGGGTACTGAAGCTTTCTTT. This codes for CAISGGLGTEAFF.

The chain carries TRBV11-1 and TRBJ2-3; TRBD1 aligns across 9 bases. J gave up 2 bases and V 1 base, and 1 base lay outside the gene matches. CDR3 length equals 15 residues. CDR1 is SGHAT, CDR2 FQDESV, per germline (reference sequence). The CDR3 here is CASSLGDRATDTQYF. The CDR3 DNA reads as TGTGCCAGCAGCTTAGGGGACAGGGCCACAGATACGCAGTATTTT.

The rearrangement links TRBV7-8 to TRBJ2-5; possible D gene TRBD2, 7 bases. The CDR3 contains 18 residues. Trimming removed 1 base from V and 1 base from J, with 19 bases in between. Germline V CDR1 and CDR2: SGHVS, FQNEAQ. CDR3 sequence reads: CASSLDFPAGARQETQYF. The DNA for the CDR3 is TGTGCCAGCAGCTTAGATTTCCCTGCGGGGGCCCGCCAAGAGACCCAGTACTTC.

V gene TRBV7-2 combines with J gene TRBJ2-6; D unresolved. Per germline, CDR1 SGHTA and CDR2 FQGNSA. Trimming shortened V by 6 bases and J by 2 bases, and 8 bases separated the two germline ends. The CDR3 is made up of 14 amino acids. CDR3 in amino acids: CASRSTPGANVLTF. The CDR3 DNA reads TGTGCCAGCAGGAGTACCCCTGGGGCCAACGTCCTGACTTTC. Full variable domain (outside the CDR3, taken from reference TRBV7-2 and TRBJ2-6): GAGVSQSPSNKVTEKGKDVELRCDPISGHTALYWYRQSLGQGLEFLIYFQGNSAPDKSGLPSDRFSAERTGGSVSTLTIQRTQQEDSAVYLCASRSTPGANVLTFGAGSRLTVL.

The chain joins TRBV5-1 to TRBJ2-7; D gene uncertain. Germline CDR1 SGHRS, CDR2 YFSETQ. The CDR3 is 13 amino acids. V was pared by 2 bases and J by 2 bases, with 8 bases between. The CDR3 region has the DNA TGCGCCAGCAGCTTCAGCTCTCCCTACGAGCAGTACTTC. This codes for CASSFSSPYEQYF.

V and J are TRBV5-6 and TRBJ2-5; no reliable D call. The germline V gene has CDR1 SGHDT and CDR2 YYEEEE. The CDR3 has 14 residues. V was cut by 2 bases and J by 2 bases, with 10 bases left in between. CDR3 nucleotides: TGTGCCAGCAGCTTCCGGTCAGAGCAAGAGACCCAGTACTTC. Amino acids: CASSFRSEQETQYF. The full variable domain, rest sourced from reference TRBV5-6 and TRBJ2-5, is DAGVTQSPTHLIKTRGQQVTLRCSPKSGHDTVSWYQQALGQGPQFIFQYYEEEERQRGNFPDRFSGHQFPNYSSELNVNALLLGDSALYLCASSFRSEQETQYFGPGTRLLVL.

The chain couples TRBV20-1 to TRBJ2-5; TRBD2 matches 14 bases. The CDR3 runs 18 residues. Trimming took 5 bases from V and 2 from J; bases not matched to a gene: 13. Germline CDR1 reads DFQATT; CDR2 reads SNEGSKA (reference sequence). The CDR3 spells CSAPPGTSGGWGQETQYF. CDR3 nucleotide sequence: TGCAGTGCTCCTCCCGGGACTAGCGGGGGTTGGGGGCAAGAGACCCAGTACTTC.

The chain recombines TRBV12-3 or TRBV12-4 with TRBJ2-3, with TRBD2 as a possible D gene (5 bases). This CDR3 contains 12 residues. Trimming shortened V by 6 bases and J by 5 bases, and 9 bases separated the two germline ends. CDR3 DNA sequence: TGTGCCAGCAGGAGGGATTTAGATACGCAGTATTTT. This translates into CASRRDLDTQYF.

This clonotype was counted a few times. The V call is TRBV20-1, the J call TRBJ2-6, with D unclear. The V end was cut by 3 bases, the J end by 0 bases, with 3 bases between. Germline CDR1 is DFQATT and CDR2 is SNEGSKA (reference sequence). CDR3 length: 13 amino acids. CDR3 nucleotides: TGCAGTGCTAGGGTCTCTGGGGCCAACGTCCTGACTTTC. It translates to CSARVSGANVLTF.

J is TRBJ1-2 and V is TRBV3-1; 10 nucleotides match TRBD1. CDR3 length equals 15 residues. Germline CDR1 LGHDT, CDR2 YNNKEL (reference sequence). V dropped 4 bases and J dropped 5; count of bases not matched to a gene: 7. As DNA, the CDR3 is TGTGCCAGCAGCCGATCGACAGGGGGCCCGTATGGCTACACCTTC. Protein: CASSRSTGGPYGYTF.

V is TRBV6-5 and J is TRBJ1-1; D is uncertain. The germline V gene has CDR1 MNHEY and CDR2 SVGAGI. V was shortened by 2 bases and J by 4 bases, with 17 bases between the two germline ends. This CDR3 is 16 amino acids long. The CDR3 reads CASSYLGPGVGTEAFF. CDR3 nucleotides: TGTGCCAGCAGTTACCTCGGCCCGGGCGTTGGCACTGAAGCTTTCTTT.

This chain connects TRBV7-2 to TRBJ2-1, with 8 positions matching TRBD1. The germline gives CDR1 SGHTA, CDR2 FQGNSA. The ends lost 2 bases at V and 7 bases at J; junction bases unmatched: 4. This CDR3 has 14 amino acids. CDR3 DNA: TGTGCCAGCAGCTTAATAGGACAGGGTAATGAGCAGTTCTTC. Translation: CASSLIGQGNEQFF.

The rearrangement joins TRBV6-6 to TRBJ2-7, with D possibly TRBD1 on 6 matching bases. Trimming removed 2 bases at V and 5 bases at J, with 16 bases between. The germline gives CDR1 MNHNY, CDR2 SVGAGI (reference sequence). There are 15 residues in the CDR3. In nucleotides, the CDR3 is TGTGCCAGCAGTTACGAGAACCAGGGGCGGAACGAGCAGTACTTC. Translation gives CASSYENQGRNEQYF.

The chain uses TRBV12-3 or TRBV12-4 and TRBJ1-2, with D perhaps matching TRBD1 (5 bases). The CDR3 is made up of 13 amino acids. V was cut by 5 bases and J by 4 bases, with 11 bases left in between. In DNA form, the CDR3 reads TGTGCCAGCAGTCTCCGGGGCTTCTATGGCTACACCTTC. This gives the protein CASSLRGFYGYTF.

The V call is TRBV4-1, the J call TRBJ1-1; D remains unclear. Trimming took 6 bases from V and 1 from J, leaving 12 bases between them. This CDR3 comprises 14 residues. The V gene's germline CDR1 is MGHRA and CDR2 YSYEKL. The DNA of the CDR3 is TGCGCCAGCAGACAACAGTTGGGGAACACTGAAGCTTTCTTT. This encodes CASRQQLGNTEAFF.

The chain is built from TRBV5-6 and TRBJ2-6; no reliable D call. CDR1 and CDR2 (germline): SGHDT, YYEEEE. This CDR3 has 16 amino acids. V dropped 4 bases and J dropped 0 bases, with 11 bases sitting between them. The CDR3 DNA reads TGTGCCAGCAGCGCACGCAGGAGCTCTGGGGCCAACGTCCTGACTTTC. Encoded protein: CASSARRSSGANVLTF. The full variable domain, in which reference TRBV5-6 and TRBJ2-6 provide the parts outside the CDR3, is DAGVTQSPTHLIKTRGQQVTLRCSPKSGHDTVSWYQQALGQGPQFIFQYYEEEERQRGNFPDRFSGHQFPNYSSELNVNALLLGDSALYLCASSARRSSGANVLTFGAGSRLTVL.

The CDR3 sequence is CASSRPQDNEQFF. The DNA for the CDR3 is TGTGCCAGCTCACGGCCCCAGGACAATGAGCAGTTCTTC. The V call is TRBV18, the J call TRBJ2-1; D remains unclear. Trimming shortened V by 4 bases and J by 5 bases, and 9 bases separated the two germline ends. CDR1 is KGHSH, CDR2 LQKENI, per germline. The CDR3 consists of 13 residues.

Comments on this clonotype: This may stem from a read error, because a much larger clone lies one nucleotide away. The chain employs TRBV20-1 and TRBJ2-1, with D possibly being TRBD1 (7 bases). CDR1 and CDR2 from the germline V gene are DFQATT and SNEGSKA (reference sequence). The CDR3 is 12 residues long. The germline V and J ends were trimmed by 3 bases and 8 bases, with 11 bases remaining between them. The CDR3 nucleotides read TGCAGTGCTAGCAGGGGGGCCCATGAGCAGTTCTTC. Translated: CSASRGAHEQFF.

Of note for this clonotype: A read error may be the cause here, since a much bigger clone is one base away. The rearrangement links TRBV7-2 to TRBJ2-5, with 7 bases aligning to TRBD1. The V gene end was trimmed by 5 bases and the J gene end by 3 bases; junction bases not matched to a gene: 3. In germline, CDR1 is SGHTA, CDR2 FQGNSA. The CDR3 consists of 13 residues. The CDR3 here is CASSPGTEETQYF. DNA for the CDR3: TGTGCCAGCAGCCCCGGGACAGAAGAGACCCAGTACTTC.

The CDR3 protein is CASSFGTSDTDTQYF. The CDR3 DNA is TGTGCCAGCAGCTTTGGGACTAGTGACACAGATACGCAGTATTTT. The V gene is TRBV7-2, the J gene TRBJ2-3; 8 bases are a match to TRBD2. Germline assignment: CDR1 SGHTA and CDR2 FQGNSA. The CDR3 runs to 15 residues. Unmatched junction bases numbered 4, after V lost 3 bases and J lost 2 bases.

This clonotype came up a few times. The rearrangement joins TRBV5-6 to TRBJ2-6; D not certain. Per germline, CDR1 SGHDT and CDR2 YYEEEE. V lost 2 bases and J lost 1, with 1 base in between. The CDR3 is made up of 13 amino acids. The CDR3 coding sequence is TGTGCCAGCAGCTTTTCTGGGGCCAACGTCCTGACTTTC. Translated: CASSFSGANVLTF.